This TCR beta chain was recorded in a study of cytomegalovirus exposure and HLA in healthy donors. Germline V gene lookup returns CDR1 SGDLS and CDR2 YYNGEE. V lost 6 bases and J lost 6; bases outside the gene matches: 8. The CDR3 is 14 residues long. The method was immunoSEQ multiplex PCR; TCRdb's version includes in-frame clones alone and lacks a portion of them. The sample consists of around 200,000 clones, around 82% of them appearing once. On this clone itself: What it binds is not known.

The donors were part of the validation cohort of 120 subjects. That cohort was separate from the first cohort, which comprised 666 subjects. Study conclusions and caveats: There were some public TCRs occurring in many donors, but most TCR sequences were rare.

The receptor was derived from a woman aged 18-29 years in good health and CMV-seropositive. The V and J genes are TRBV9 and TRBJ1-2, with 10 bases that match TRBD1. Sequencing was done on a sample of PBMCs. DNA for the CDR3: TGTGCCAGCACCCAGACAGGGGGCTATAATGGCTACACCTTC. The encoded protein is CASTQTGGYNGYTF.